This T cell receptor (beta chain) was captured in a study of T cell responses to AZD1222 COVID-19 vaccine. The study's findings and limits: Spike-specific TCR breadth and depth were elevated following two AZD1222 doses. The number of AZD1222 recipients seropositive at baseline was only five to seven. Donors in the cohort were predominantly white British and more often female, and clonal diversity was possibly underestimated. Spike-wide vaccine-associated CD4 TCRs dominated at 160-218 and 743-854.

The CDR3 is made up of 15 amino acids. V lost 4 bases and J lost 7, with 21 bases in between. Germline V gene sequence: CDR1 SGDLS, CDR2 YYNGEE. Profiling relied on immunoSEQ multiplex PCR, and the TCRdb table lists in-frame clones only, not all of them. The data hold about 76,000 clones, with around 80% observed a single time. Comments on this clone: Its specificity is not known.

The input for sequencing was peripheral blood, taken 28 days after the second dose of the MenACWY control vaccine. The chain joins TRBV9 to TRBJ2-7; TRBD2 is a possible D gene (5 bases). The sequence came from an adult who received the MenACWY meningococcal vaccine as a control. DNA for the CDR3: TGTGCCAGCAGCCCTCATTGGGGTTTCTCGGGGGAGCAGTACTTC. Translation gives CASSPHWGFSGEQYF. Together with reference TRBV9 and TRBJ2-7, the CDR3 gives the full variable domain: DSGVTQTPKHLITATGQRVTLRCSPRSGDLSVYWYQQSLDQGLQFLIQYYNGEERAKGNILERFSAQQFPDLHSELNLSSLELGDSALYFCASSPHWGFSGEQYFGPGTRLTVT.